A single sample gave rise to the 14 T cell receptor beta chains below, sequenced in a study of graft-versus-host responses after intestinal transplantation (dated by TCRdb to the early 2020s). Interpreted using the paper, the time point label stands for: cells obtained before transplantation from donor or recipient. Their antigens remain unidentified. The protocol used for the library was the immunoSEQ multiplex PCR assay. TCRdb's version of the immuneACCESS table is confined to in-frame rearrangements and falls short of the full clone set. An unresolved V gene accounts for under half of the shortfall where checked; the remainder is of unknown origin. Within this sample are tens of thousands of clones, with 85% to 95% of them counted one time only. The ten largest account for roughly 1.6% of the sample. The starting material was unstimulated CD8+ T cells sorted from spleen or lymph node cells, obtained before transplant. These receptors were collected from a human donor who was the organ donor for an intestinal transplant.

This clone came up once. The chain carries TRBV27 and TRBJ1-1; D is perhaps TRBD1 (5 bases). Germline V lookup: CDR1 MNHEY, CDR2 SMNVEV (reference sequence). The CDR3 spans 13 residues. Deletions cut 7 bases from V and 7 bases from J, with 16 bases between. CDR3 nucleotide sequence: TGTGCCAGCATCCCGGGAGGGGTCGGTGAAGCTTTCTTT. Residues: CASIPGGVGEAFF.

The genes are TRBV28 and TRBJ1-2, with 7 bases lining up with TRBD1. The germline V gene encodes CDR1 MDHEN and CDR2 SYDVKM. This CDR3 spans 16 amino acids. V lost 4 bases and J lost 6; bases outside the gene matches: 14. The CDR3, as DNA: TGTGCCAGCAGTTCCCTTGACTTAGCACAGGGGAATGGCTACACCTTC. The encoded protein is CASSSLDLAQGNGYTF.

The chain uses TRBV29-1 and TRBJ2-1; 10 nucleotides agree with TRBD2. The CDR3 sequence is 18 residues long. Germline CDR1 SQVTM, CDR2 ANQGSEA. V dropped 4 bases and J dropped 0; count of bases not matched to a gene: 12. As DNA, the CDR3 is TGCAGCGTTGCTGGACTAGCGGAGGGGATTAGCTCCTACAATGAGCAGTTCTTC. This encodes CSVAGLAEGISSYNEQFF.

This clone was found once. CDR3 protein: CASSSTGSDYEQYF. CDR3 in DNA: TGTGCCAGCAGTTCGACAGGTTCAGACTACGAGCAGTACTTC. The rearrangement links TRBV6-5 to TRBJ2-7; possibly TRBD1 for D (6 bases). Germline CDR1 is MNHEY and CDR2 is SVGAGI. This CDR3 is built from 14 residues. V was clipped by 4 bases and J by 3 bases, with 13 bases between them.

V usage is TRBV29-1 and J usage is TRBJ2-7, with D uncertain. Germline V gives CDR1 SQVTM, CDR2 ANQGSEA. This CDR3 spans 14 amino acids. V shed 7 bases and J shed 3 bases, with 19 bases lying between them. The CDR3 protein is CSGPVFRGNYEQYF. DNA of the CDR3: TGCAGCGGCCCGGTCTTCCGAGGAAACTACGAGCAGTACTTC.

A remark on this clone: One end of the junction is discordant with germline, which a read error may explain. The chain is built from TRBV27 and TRBJ2-7, with a possible D match to TRBD2 (5 bases). There are 13 residues in the CDR3. Germline V gene sequence: CDR1 MNHEY, CDR2 SMNVEV (reference sequence). CDR3 bases: TGTGCCAGCAGAAGCGGAAGCTCCTACGAGCAGGACTTC. It specifies CASRSGSSYEQDF.

This clone is a singleton in its sample. The J gene is TRBJ1-5, the V gene TRBV28; 7 nucleotides align to TRBD1. The V gene end was trimmed by 6 bases and the J gene end by 4 bases; junction bases not matched to a gene: 6. CDR3 size: 14 residues. CDR1 and CDR2 (germline): MDHEN, SYDVKM. The CDR3 reads CASRTDRTNQPQHF. The CDR3 coding sequence is TGTGCCAGCAGGACGGACAGGACGAATCAGCCCCAGCATTTT.

This rearrangement joins TRBV5-6 to TRBJ2-1; no definite D call. V dropped 2 bases and J dropped 9 bases, with 6 bases sitting between them. The germline V gene has CDR1 SGHDT and CDR2 YYEEEE. The CDR3 is made up of 11 amino acids. This CDR3 reads CASSLDIEQFF. The CDR3 DNA reads TGTGCCAGCAGCTTAGACATTGAGCAGTTCTTC.

This chain joins TRBV6-5 and TRBJ2-5; 7 bases fit TRBD1. Per germline, CDR1 MNHEY and CDR2 SVGAGI. The V segment lost 6 bases and the J segment 1 base; nucleotides outside the gene matches: 5. CDR3 size: 14 residues. CDR3: CASSRRDSQETQYF. CDR3 DNA: TGTGCCAGCAGCCGCCGGGACAGCCAAGAGACCCAGTACTTC.

This clone was counted once. The rearrangement joins TRBV28 to TRBJ2-1; 13 nucleotides match TRBD2. Germline V CDR1 and CDR2: MDHEN, SYDVKM. The CDR3 loop spans 18 amino acids. J gave up 5 bases and V 7 bases, and 14 bases lay outside the gene matches. The CDR3 loop is CASIRGLAGEFSNNEQFF. The CDR3 region has the DNA TGTGCCAGCATTAGAGGACTAGCGGGAGAGTTTAGTAACAATGAGCAGTTCTTC. The complete variable domain, with remaining parts taken from reference TRBV28 and TRBJ2-1, reads DVKVTQSSRYLVKRTGEKVFLECVQDMDHENMFWYRQDPGLGLRLIYFSYDVKMKEKGDIPEGYSVSREKKERFSLILESASTNQTSMYLCASIRGLAGEFSNNEQFFGPGTRLTVL.

The rearrangement links TRBV10-2 to TRBJ2-4; TRBD1 might be the D (6 bases). The V gene lost 4 bases and the J gene lost 0 bases, with 10 bases spanning the gap. There are 15 residues in the CDR3. Germline-derived CDR1 and CDR2 are WSHSY and SAAADI. For the CDR3, the DNA is TGCGCCAGCAGTGGGGTCAGGGGAGCCAAAAACATTCAGTACTTC. This sequence encodes CASSGVRGAKNIQYF.

The V and J genes are TRBV2 and TRBJ2-2; D unclear. The CDR3 sequence is 11 residues long. V was shortened by 6 bases and J by 7 bases, with 6 bases between the two germline ends. The V gene's germline CDR1 is SNHLY and CDR2 FYNNEI. The CDR3 DNA reads as TGTGCCAGCAGCCTTCGCGGGGAGCTGTTTTTT. Translating gives CASSLRGELFF.

The chain carries TRBV5-1 and TRBJ1-6; perhaps TRBD1 as D (6 bases). Per the germline V gene, CDR1 is SGHRS and CDR2 is YFSETQ. This CDR3 is 16 amino acids long. Trimming removed 3 bases from V and 7 bases from J, with 17 bases in between. As DNA, the CDR3 is TGCGCCAGCAGCTCGAGGACAGAACACCCAAATTCACCCCTCCACTTT. Translated: CASSSRTEHPNSPLHF.

This clone has a handful of counts. J is TRBJ1-5 and V is TRBV18; D is ambiguous. The germline CDR1 and CDR2 sequences are KGHSH and LQKENI. This CDR3 is 12 amino acids long. The V end lost 3 bases, the J end lost 5 bases, and 5 bases lay between the germline ends. In nucleotides, the CDR3 is TGTGCCAGCTCACCGGAGGATCAGCCCCAGCATTTT. Its protein product is CASSPEDQPQHF. Full variable domain (outside the CDR3, taken from reference TRBV18 and TRBJ1-5): NAGVMQNPRHLVRRRGQEARLRCSPMKGHSHVYWYRQLPEEGLKFMVYLQKENIIDESGMPKERFSAEFPKEGPSILRIQQVVRGDSAAYFCASSPEDQPQHFGDGTRLSIL.